This entry lists 4 T cell receptor beta chains sequenced from one sample in a study of cytomegalovirus exposure and HLA in healthy donors. With 60 Vbeta and 13 Jbeta primers, the PCR was carried out. The protocol was immunoSEQ multiplex PCR, while the TCRdb copy is restricted to in-frame clones and leaves out a portion. Of around 160,000 clones listed, 60% to 80% were seen once; the top ten hold about 6.9%. Sequencing was carried out using PBMCs. The receptors come from a woman aged 40 to 49 in good health and CMV-seropositive.

The chain has TRBV2 and TRBJ2-3; 10 bases are shared with TRBD2. The CDR3 covers 15 residues. Germline V CDR1 and CDR2: SNHLY, FYNNEI. The ends lost 7 bases at V and 2 bases at J; junction bases unmatched: 6. Here the CDR3 DNA reads TGTGCCAGCATATATCTAGCGGGGGCCACAGATACGCAGTATTTT. This gives the protein CASIYLAGATDTQYF.

V and J are TRBV6-5 and TRBJ1-2; 7 bases are a match to TRBD1. The CDR3 consists of 13 residues. Germline-derived CDR1 and CDR2 are MNHEY and SVGAGI. The trim removed 2 bases at V and 6 bases at J, leaving 3 bases unmatched. The CDR3 region is CASSYLGQDGYTF. As DNA, the CDR3 is TGTGCCAGCAGTTACCTAGGACAGGATGGCTACACCTTC.

The chain is built from TRBV9 and TRBJ2-3; 7 bases agree with TRBD2. V dropped 7 bases and J dropped 3; count of bases not matched to a gene: 8. Per germline, CDR1 SGDLS and CDR2 YYNGEE. The CDR3 has 14 amino acids. The DNA for the CDR3 is TGTGCCAGCGGCCCGGGCGGGGGAACAGATACGCAGTATTTT. Its protein is CASGPGGGTDTQYF.

This clone was seen more than once but under ten times. The J gene is TRBJ2-7, the V gene TRBV5-6; TRBD1 matches 9 bases. V lost 4 bases, J lost 6 bases, and 8 bases stayed unmatched. The CDR3 totals 14 residues. Germline-derived CDR1 and CDR2 are SGHDT and YYEEEE. In nucleotides, the CDR3 is TGTGCCAGCAGCCAAGGGACAGGGTATTCCGAGCAGTACTTC. It encodes CASSQGTGYSEQYF.